This T cell receptor (beta chain) was identified during a study of T-cell reconstitution after alpha-beta-depleted transplantation in children. Study-level points and caveats: Where alpha-beta T cells came from about two months after transplant was reportedly several hundred expanded graft clones. T-cell counts and diversity were attributed mostly to newly produced T cells one year after transplant.

Preparation of the TCRbeta library used unique molecular identifiers. Using its own MiXCR run on the PCR reads, TCRdb lists one record per CDR3 protein. The repertoire holds about 980,000 distinct CDR3 sequences, with roughly 29% as singletons. Note on this clonotype: Its matching antigen is unknown.

V dropped 1 base and J dropped 1 base, with 10 bases sitting between them. The germline V gene encodes CDR1 LNHNV and CDR2 YYDKDF (reference sequence). The CDR3 is 15 residues long. The rearrangement joins TRBV15 to TRBJ2-5; D gene ambiguous. This specimen consisted of PBMCs, mostly from graft donor cells, obtained 360 days after TCRalphabeta/CD19-depleted stem cell transplant. The source is a boy under three years old who had a stem cell transplant for SCID, so the T cells may come from the graft donor. CDR3 amino acids: CATSRGGQVQETQYF. CDR3 sequence (DNA): TGTGCCACCAGCAGAGGTGGCCAGGTCCAAGAGACCCAGTACTTC.